These 15 T cell receptor beta chains originate from one sample sequenced in a study of human T cells and chemical hapten exposure. Time point indicated: patch test 1, 2 weeks after DPC sensitization. As for treatment: therapeutic diphenylcyclopropenone sensitization with weekly scalp DPC. One entry per CDR3 protein, called by TCRdb with MiXCR from the RACE reads. The data contain more than 100,000 distinct CDR3 sequences, roughly an eighth of them singletons. The sequencing here drew on whole blood, taken in connection with sensitization to the hapten diphenylcyclopropenone (DPC). Receptors were obtained from a man in his late teens or twenties with alopecia areata. Some clones in this sample may be carry-over from other donors' samples.

The table lists this clonotype with a count of one. This chain links TRBV2 with TRBJ2-7; D not resolved. The CDR3 runs 15 residues. The ends were cut back, 7 bases at V and 0 bases at J, with 16 bases in the middle. The germline CDR1 and CDR2 sequences are SNHLY and FYNNEI. For the CDR3, the DNA is TGTGCCAGCACTAAAGACGGAGATGCCTCCTACGAGCAGTACGTC. Protein: CASTKDGDASYEQYV.

The V call is TRBV7-3, the J call TRBJ1-1, with D hard to call. Germline assignment: CDR1 SGHTA and CDR2 FQGTGA. This CDR3 has 13 amino acids. V was cut by 0 bases and J by 2 bases, with 4 bases left in between. Here the CDR3 reads CASSLTPNTEAFF. The CDR3 coding sequence is TGTGCCAGCAGCTTAACCCCAAACACTGAAGCTTTCTTT.

This clonotype was recorded a few times. The rearrangement joins TRBV28 to TRBJ1-1, with 7 positions matching TRBD1. The CDR3 loop spans 14 amino acids. Germline loops: CDR1 MDHEN, CDR2 SYDVKM. V trimming: 5 bases; J trimming: 1 base; junction bases outside the gene matches: 4. The CDR3 loop is CASSTGTENTEAFF. CDR3 DNA sequence: TGTGCCAGCAGTACCGGGACAGAGAACACTGAAGCTTTCTTT.

There are a few counts of this clonotype. V gene TRBV14 combines with J gene TRBJ2-1; TRBD2 is a possible D gene (6 bases). Trimming cost V 1 base and J 5 bases, with 9 bases left between them. Germline loops: CDR1 SGHDN, CDR2 FVKESK. The CDR3 contains 14 residues. For the CDR3, the DNA is TGTGCCAGCAGCCAAGGACTAGGGGACAATGAGCAGTTCTTC. Translated: CASSQGLGDNEQFF. Looking up the rest from reference TRBV14 and TRBJ2-1 gives the full variable domain: EAGVTQFPSHSVIEKGQTVTLRCDPISGHDNLYWYRRVMGKEIKFLLHFVKESKQDESGMPNNRFLAERTGGTYSTLKVQPAELEDSGVYFCASSQGLGDNEQFFGPGTRLTVL.

This clonotype was recorded a few times. The genes are TRBV23-1 and TRBJ2-1; TRBD1 might be the D (7 bases). TRBV23-1 is designated an ORF whose function remains uncertain. CDR3 length: 17 residues. V was cut by 0 bases and J by 0 bases, with 12 bases left in between. CDR3 nucleotides: TGCGCCAGCAGTCAATCCGGAGGGGGCTACTCCTACAATGAGCAGTTCTTC. This translates into CASSQSGGGYSYNEQFF.

The chain joins TRBV7-9 to TRBJ1-6; the match to TRBD1 covers 7 bases. Germline CDR1 and CDR2: SEHNR and FQNEAQ (reference sequence). J lost 9 bases, V lost 5 bases, and 10 bases had no gene match. This CDR3 has 15 amino acids. The CDR3 loop is CASSPASTGSSPLHF. The CDR3 DNA follows: TGTGCCAGCAGCCCCGCATCGACAGGGAGTTCACCCCTCCACTTT.

This clonotype showed up just a few times. V and J are TRBV7-2 and TRBJ2-5; 7 nucleotides agree with TRBD2. J lost 1 base, V lost 5 bases, and 7 bases had no gene match. This CDR3 spans 15 amino acids. CDR1 and CDR2 from the germline V gene are SGHTA and FQGNSA. Here the CDR3 reads CASSIRSGAQETQYF. CDR3 nucleotides: TGTGCCAGCAGCATTAGGAGCGGGGCCCAAGAGACCCAGTACTTC.

This clonotype came up a few times. The rearrangement uses TRBV20-1 and TRBJ2-5; D is undetermined. The germline V gene has CDR1 DFQATT and CDR2 SNEGSKA (reference sequence). CDR3 length: 10 amino acids. Between the trimmed V and J ends, which lost 5 bases and 3 bases, there was a span of 4 bases. This CDR3 is CSAEEETQYF. In nucleotides, the CDR3 is TGCAGTGCTGAGGAAGAGACCCAGTACTTC.

The chain combines TRBV5-4 with TRBJ2-7; D assignment may be TRBD1 or TRBD2 (6 bases each). The germline CDR1 and CDR2 sequences are SGHNT and YYREEE (reference sequence). The CDR3 consists of 14 residues. The V gene lost 3 bases and the J gene lost 6 bases, with 16 bases spanning the gap. Here the CDR3 DNA reads TGTGCCAGCAGCTACGGAGGGGGGCTGGTCGAGCAGTACGTC. Amino acids: CASSYGGGLVEQYV.

The sample holds a few counts of this clonotype. The V gene is TRBV11-1, the J gene TRBJ2-5; no clear D. V was pared by 1 base and J by 1 base, with 7 bases between. The CDR3 consists of 14 residues. CDR1 is SGHAT and CDR2 is FQDESV in the germline V gene (reference sequence). CDR3 loop: CASSLVHGQETQYF. CDR3 coding DNA: TGTGCCAGCAGCTTAGTCCACGGCCAAGAGACCCAGTACTTC. The whole variable domain, filled in from reference TRBV11-1 and TRBJ2-5, reads EAEVAQSPRYKITEKSQAVAFWCDPISGHATLYWYRQILGQGPELLVQFQDESVVDDSQLPKDRFSAERLKGVDSTLKIQPAELGDSAMYLCASSLVHGQETQYFGPGTRLLVL.

J is TRBJ1-2 and V is TRBV29-1; D possibly corresponds to TRBD1 (5 bases). CDR3 length: 12 residues. Deletions cut 5 bases from V and 4 bases from J, with 11 bases between. From germline, CDR1 is SQVTM and CDR2 ANQGSEA. The CDR3 region is CSVPGDGYGYTF. The CDR3 DNA is TGCAGCGTTCCCGGGGACGGCTATGGCTACACCTTC.

In this sample, this clonotype turned up a few times. This CDR3 reads CASSTEPNSPLHF. CDR3 DNA: TGTGCCAGCAGCACGGAACCCAATTCACCCCTCCACTTT. The chain joins TRBV11-2 to TRBJ1-6, with D hard to call. V was pared by 5 bases and J by 7 bases, with 9 bases between. The CDR3 totals 13 residues. The germline V gene has CDR1 SGHAT and CDR2 FQNNGV. The full variable domain, its missing parts supplied by reference TRBV11-2 and TRBJ1-6, is EAGVAQSPRYKIIEKRQSVAFWCNPISGHATLYWYQQILGQGPKLLIQFQNNGVVDDSQLPKDRFSAERLKGVDSTLKIQPAKLEDSAVYLCASSTEPNSPLHFGNGTRLTVT.

This clonotype has only a few counts. This chain joins TRBV4-1 and TRBJ2-5; D assignment may be TRBD1 or TRBD2 (5 bases each). CDR3 length equals 16 residues. V lost 1 base to trimming and J lost 1 base, with 13 bases between them. Germline lookup yields CDR1 MGHRA and CDR2 YSYEKL. The CDR3 DNA follows: TGCGCCAGCAGCCAAGCGGACGGGGCAGTCCAAGAGACCCAGTACTTC. Its protein is CASSQADGAVQETQYF.

The J gene is TRBJ2-1, the V gene TRBV5-1; TRBD1 is a possible D gene (5 bases). Germline V gene data show CDR1 as SGHRS and CDR2 as YFSETQ. V was cut by 2 bases and J by 10 bases, with 7 bases left in between. This CDR3 contains 11 residues. The CDR3 loop reads CASSFRVEQFF. CDR3 DNA sequence: TGCGCCAGCAGCTTCAGGGTAGAGCAGTTCTTC.

The chain couples TRBV29-1 to TRBJ1-3; D remains unclear. The CDR3 is made up of 12 amino acids. Trimming cost V 5 bases and J 2 bases, with 7 bases left between them. Germline CDR1 is SQVTM and CDR2 is ANQGSEA. CDR3 amino acids: CSVWSPGNTIYF. The CDR3, as DNA: TGCAGCGTTTGGTCTCCTGGAAACACCATATATTTT.